The 7 T cell receptor beta chains given below trace back to one sample, sequenced in a study of immune evolution from preneoplasia to lung adenocarcinoma. Profiling relied on immunoSEQ multiplex PCR, and the TCRdb table lists in-frame clones only, not all of them. The data show roughly 7,300 clones, roughly 70% seen once. Specimen: FFPE atypical adenomatous hyperplasia tissue from the lung. The subset: atypical adenomatous hyperplasia (AAH), lung preneoplasia. All receptors come from a donor aged 70 or over with lung adenocarcinoma. Some clones in this sample may be carry-over from other donors' samples.

This clone was seen a handful of times. This CDR3 is also generated by other DNA sequences in the sample. The chain combines TRBV7-9 with TRBJ1-4; the D gene is possibly TRBD1 (5 bases). CDR3 size: 12 residues. V was trimmed by 5 bases and J by 8 bases, leaving 9 bases between them. Germline-derived CDR1 and CDR2 are SEHNR and FQNEAQ (reference sequence). The CDR3 protein is CASSPGLEKLFF. The DNA for the CDR3 is TGTGCCAGCAGCCCGGGACTCGAAAAACTGTTTTTT.

The chain links TRBV12-5 to TRBJ1-2; TRBD1 agrees at 8 bases. Looked up from germline, CDR1 is LGHNT and CDR2 is FRNRAP. The length of the CDR3 is 15 residues. The trim removed 3 bases at V and 11 bases at J, leaving 14 bases unmatched. The CDR3 DNA follows: TGTGCTAGTGGTTTAGTTCCCGGGGGGACAGGCAGGTACACCTTC. As protein: CASGLVPGGTGRYTF.

This clone has only a few counts. This same CDR3 is encoded by further DNA sequences in the sample. J is TRBJ2-1 and V is TRBV30; 8 bases match TRBD1. This CDR3 has 14 amino acids. CDR1 GTSNPN and CDR2 SVGIG come from the germline V gene (reference sequence). V was pared by 4 bases and J by 7 bases, with 9 bases of the junction left unmatched. CDR3 in amino acids: CAWTPWTGTNEQFF. In DNA form, the CDR3 reads TGTGCCTGGACCCCCTGGACAGGGACAAATGAGCAGTTCTTC.

This clone was observed a handful of times. The chain combines TRBV5-4 with TRBJ2-3; D is unclear. CDR1 is SGHNT and CDR2 is YYREEE in the germline V gene (reference sequence). This CDR3 spans 14 amino acids. Trimming took 0 bases from V and 2 from J, leaving 7 bases between them. In DNA, the CDR3 is TGTGCCAGCAGCTTGGGTCCGTCCACAGATACGCAGTATTTT. Translation: CASSLGPSTDTQYF.

The chain is built from TRBV6-6 and TRBJ1-2, with TRBD1 matching 11 bases. This CDR3 contains 15 residues. The junction had 7 bases not matched to a gene; V was cut back by 6 bases and J by 4 bases. In germline, CDR1 is MNHNY, CDR2 SVGAGI (reference sequence). Written as DNA, the CDR3 is TGTGCCAGCAGGGGGTGGACAGGGGGCACCTATGGCTACACCTTC. Protein: CASRGWTGGTYGYTF.

V usage is TRBV29-1 and J usage is TRBJ1-2; D remains unclear. V shed 6 bases and J shed 8 bases, with 31 bases lying between them. Germline assignment: CDR1 SQVTM and CDR2 ANQGSEA. The CDR3 is made up of 17 amino acids. The CDR3 region has the DNA TGCAGCGTCCTGCCCGATTGGATGCAGGCGAACCAGGAGGGCTACACCTTC. Protein: CSVLPDWMQANQEGYTF.

Only one count was recorded for this clone. The gene calls are TRBV6-5 and TRBJ2-1; 7 bases fit TRBD2. Trimming cost V 10 bases and J 5 bases; bases outside gene matches: 11. This CDR3 contains 14 residues. Germline V gene lookup returns CDR1 MNHEY and CDR2 SVGAGI. This CDR3 is CATLRDYPNNEQFF. The CDR3 DNA is TGTGCCACCCTCCGGGACTATCCTAACAATGAGCAGTTCTTC.